This record looks at one TCR beta chain sequence and its context. TCRdb reprocessed the 5' RACE reads with MiXCR, giving one entry per CDR3 protein. The table shows fewer than 500,000 distinct CDR3 sequences, with 20% to 25% occurring only once. The data were taken from a study of identical twins. The V segment lost 5 bases and the J segment 9 bases; nucleotides outside the gene matches: 5. Germline CDR1 and CDR2: SQVTM and ANQGSEA. The CDR3 spans 12 residues. This same sample was also part of a study on T cells expressing NK-cell markers. From that report: Investigators obtained TCR beta repertoires from sorted CD3+CD56+NKG2C+, CD3+CD56+NKG2C- and CD3+CD56-NKG2C+ T cells. One of eight sequenced donors was HCMV-seronegative; the other seven were seropositive.

This TCR came from a young woman in good health. The chain combines TRBV29-1 with TRBJ2-2, with TRBD1 identical over 8 bases. The sequencing input was CD4+ T cells sorted from blood. CDR3: CSVSGQGRELFF. The CDR3 nucleotides read TGCAGCGTTTCCGGACAGGGCAGGGAGCTGTTTTTT.